The 13 T cell receptor beta chains given below trace back to one sample, sequenced in a study of blood T cell repertoires in COVID-19. The assay was immunoSEQ multiplex PCR, and TCRdb's table has in-frame clones only and misses some. The sample carries about 200,000 clones, approximately 80% recorded once. The specimen sequenced was PBMCs or T cells enriched from blood (not recorded which). The receptor source for this set is a woman aged 60-70 years with acute COVID-19.

CDR3 bases: TGTGCCAGCAGCCGACTAGCGGGAGGAGGTGAGCAGTTCTTC. Its translation: CASSRLAGGGEQFF. This chain uses TRBV9 with TRBJ2-1, with 13 bases aligning to TRBD2. V trimming: 4 bases; J trimming: 9 bases; junction bases outside the gene matches: 4. The germline V gene has CDR1 SGDLS and CDR2 YYNGEE. CDR3 length: 14 residues.

This clone has a single count. The V and J genes are TRBV6-5 and TRBJ2-7; D ambiguous. Trimming removed 2 bases from V and 6 bases from J, with 14 bases in between. CDR1 and CDR2 (germline): MNHEY, SVGAGI. There are 14 residues in the CDR3. CDR3 nucleotide sequence: TGTGCCAGCAGTTACGCGCTCAACACTATCGAGCAGTACTTC. Translating gives CASSYALNTIEQYF.

This clone was seen a handful of times. This chain joins TRBV15 and TRBJ2-2; weak D call: TRBD1 (7 bases). The germline V and J ends were trimmed by 2 bases and 5 bases, with 18 bases remaining between them. This CDR3 is 17 amino acids long. Germline-derived CDR1 and CDR2 are LNHNV and YYDKDF (reference sequence). In DNA, the CDR3 is TGTGCCACCAGCAGATCGTACAGGGACAGCGGGACCGGGGAGCTGTTTTTT. Its translation is CATSRSYRDSGTGELFF.

The CDR3 coding sequence is TGCGCCAGCAGTTACCCTAATACAGGGGGGAGGTACAATGAGCAGTTCTTC. This codes for CASSYPNTGGRYNEQFF. This chain links TRBV10-2 with TRBJ2-1; 8 bases map to TRBD1. With V trimmed by 5 bases and J by 4 bases, 13 bases remained unmatched. This CDR3 is built from 17 residues. Germline CDR1 is WSHSY and CDR2 is SAAADI.

The genes are TRBV3-1 (or the pseudogene TRBV3-2) and TRBJ2-3; D remains unclear. Per germline, CDR1 LGHDT and CDR2 YNNKEL (reference sequence). This CDR3 has 15 amino acids. V was trimmed by 5 bases and J by 0 bases, leaving 12 bases between them. The CDR3 DNA sequence: TGTGCCAGCAGCTCGTATGGCAGTAGCACAGATACGCAGTATTTT. Amino acids: CASSSYGSSTDTQYF.

The V call is TRBV28, the J call TRBJ2-2; D unresolved. The CDR3 has 14 amino acids. With 4 bases removed from V and 7 bases from J, the gap between germline ends came to 13 bases. CDR1 is MDHEN and CDR2 is SYDVKM in the germline V gene. The CDR3 DNA follows: TGTGCCAGCAGTTCTCCACTTAAGCGCGGGGAGCTGTTTTTT. Translated: CASSSPLKRGELFF.

The chain combines TRBV24-1 with TRBJ2-3; TRBD2 matches at 8 bases. Germline V gives CDR1 KGHDR, CDR2 SFDVKD. J lost 6 bases, V lost 0 bases, and 7 bases had no gene match. This CDR3 is 16 amino acids long. The CDR3 nucleotides read TGTGCCACCAGTGATTTGCGGGCGGGAGGAACGGATACGCAGTATTTT. Protein product: CATSDLRAGGTDTQYF.

The chain employs TRBV11-2 and TRBJ1-3; possibly TRBD1 for D (6 bases). In germline, CDR1 is SGHAT, CDR2 FQNNGV. The V gene lost 2 bases and the J gene lost 2 bases, with 10 bases spanning the gap. The CDR3 extends over 15 amino acids. The CDR3 coding sequence is TGTGCCAGCAGCTTACAGGGGATTACTGGAAACACCATATATTTT. Its protein is CASSLQGITGNTIYF.

V usage is TRBV19 and J usage is TRBJ1-1; 10 bases map to TRBD1. The germline V gene has CDR1 LNHDA and CDR2 SQIVND (reference sequence). The CDR3 has 15 amino acids. V gave up 7 bases and J gave up 3 bases; unmatched junction bases: 8. CDR3 sequence: CASTPPGQGYTEAFF. Here the CDR3 DNA reads TGTGCCAGTACCCCGCCGGGACAGGGGTACACTGAAGCTTTCTTT.

This clone occurred a few times. V is TRBV7-7 and J is TRBJ2-2, with 10 bases matching TRBD2. Germline CDR1 and CDR2: SSHAT and FNYEAQ (reference sequence). After removal of 1 base from V and 2 bases from J, the junction contained 1 base not matched to a gene. CDR3 length: 16 residues. CDR3 coding DNA: TGTGCCAGCAGCTTAGGGACTAGCGGAAACACCGGGGAGCTGTTTTTT. This sequence encodes CASSLGTSGNTGELFF. The full variable domain, its missing parts supplied by reference TRBV7-7 and TRBJ2-2, is GAGVSQSPRYKVTKRGQDVTLRCDPISSHATLYWYQQALGQGPEFLTYFNYEAQPDKSGLPSDRFSAERPEGSISTLTIQRTEQRDSAMYRCASSLGTSGNTGELFFGEGSRLTVL.

The chain recombines TRBV10-3 with TRBJ1-5; 7 nucleotides align to TRBD1. Germline CDR1 is ENHRY and CDR2 is SYGVKD. The CDR3 is made up of 15 amino acids. J lost 0 bases, V lost 6 bases, and 5 bases had no gene match. CDR3: CAISRDSYSNQPQHF. The CDR3 DNA follows: TGTGCCATCAGCCGGGACAGTTATAGCAATCAGCCCCAGCATTTT.

There are a few counts of this clone. The chain is built from TRBV10-2 and TRBJ1-1, with 8 bases that match TRBD1. The CDR3 totals 14 residues. Germline V gene lookup returns CDR1 WSHSY and CDR2 SAAADI. Germline trimming cut 2 bases from V and 4 bases from J; bases unmatched to any gene: 3. The CDR3 here is CASSEADRGTEAFF. In DNA, the CDR3 is TGCGCCAGCAGTGAGGCCGACAGGGGCACTGAAGCTTTCTTT.

V usage is TRBV6-5 and J usage is TRBJ1-6; D gene uncertain. This CDR3 has 11 amino acids. Germline V gene sequence: CDR1 MNHEY, CDR2 SVGAGI. V was clipped by 8 bases and J by 7 bases, with 6 bases between them. As DNA, the CDR3 is TGTGCCAGCTCGGGGAATTCACCCCTCCACTTT. This sequence encodes CASSGNSPLHF.